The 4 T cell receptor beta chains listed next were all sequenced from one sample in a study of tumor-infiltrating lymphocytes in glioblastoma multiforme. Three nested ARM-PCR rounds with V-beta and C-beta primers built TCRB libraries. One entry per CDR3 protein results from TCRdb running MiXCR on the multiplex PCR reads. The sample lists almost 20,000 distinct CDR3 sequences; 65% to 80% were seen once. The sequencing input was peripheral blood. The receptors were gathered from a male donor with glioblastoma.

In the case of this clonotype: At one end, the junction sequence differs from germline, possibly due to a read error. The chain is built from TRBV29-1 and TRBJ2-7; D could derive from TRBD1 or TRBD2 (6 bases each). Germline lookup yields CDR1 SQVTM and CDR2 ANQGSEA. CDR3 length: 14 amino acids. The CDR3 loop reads CSVAQGEGGYKQYF. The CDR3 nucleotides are TGCAGCGTTGCGCAGGGCGAGGGGGGCTACAAGCAGTACTTC.

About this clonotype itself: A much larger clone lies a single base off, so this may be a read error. CDR3 nucleotides: TGCGCCAGCAGCTTGACAGGGATCGGGGAGCCGTTTTTT. It codes for CASSLTGIGEPFF. This chain links TRBV5-1 with TRBJ2-2; D is possibly TRBD1 (6 bases). The germline V gene encodes CDR1 SGHRS and CDR2 YFSETQ. The CDR3 sequence is 13 residues long.

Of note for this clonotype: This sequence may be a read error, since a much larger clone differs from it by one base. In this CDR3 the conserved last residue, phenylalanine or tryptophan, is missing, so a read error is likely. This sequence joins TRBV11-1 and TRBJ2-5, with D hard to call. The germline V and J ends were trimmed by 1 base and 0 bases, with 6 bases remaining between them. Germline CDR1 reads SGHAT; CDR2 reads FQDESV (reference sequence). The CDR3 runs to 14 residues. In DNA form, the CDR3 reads TGTGCCAGCAGCTTAGACCAGAACCAAGAGACCCAGTACTCC. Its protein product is CASSLDQNQETQYS.

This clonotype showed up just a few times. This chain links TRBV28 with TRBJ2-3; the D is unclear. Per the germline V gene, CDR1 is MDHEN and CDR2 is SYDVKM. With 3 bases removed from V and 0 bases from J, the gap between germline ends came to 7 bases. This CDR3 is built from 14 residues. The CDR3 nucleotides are TGTGCCAGCAGTTTTTCGCAAAGCACAGATACGCAGTATTTT. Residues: CASSFSQSTDTQYF.